Listed below are T cell receptor beta chains from one sample, sequenced in a study of T cells in Graves' hyperthyroidism and ophthalmopathy. Each CDR3 protein is one row after TCRdb ran MiXCR on the multiplex PCR reads. The sample carries some 770,000 distinct CDR3 sequences, less than 20% recorded once. What was sequenced was blood. These receptors were collected from a young man with Graves' hyperthyroidism. The CDR3 runs from the conserved cysteine through the conserved F or W. The D gene is left open where the match is weak. Size tells how often a clone was seen (once, few, many) or the class of an expanded clone, and some rows leave it out.

TRBV3-1	many	TRBJ2-1	NA	TGTGCCAGCAGCCAAGATCACAGGGAGCAGTTCTTC	CASSQDHREQFF
TRBV24-1	few	TRBJ2-1	TRBD2	TGTGCCACCAGCAAAACGGGAGGGAACAATGAGCAGTTCTTC	CATSKTGGNNEQFF
TRBV7-9	many	TRBJ2-1	TRBD1	TGTGCCAGCAGCTTAGCGGGGACAGGGATAAATGAGCAGTTCTTC	CASSLAGTGINEQFF
TRBV12-3/TRBV12-4	many	TRBJ2-1	TRBD2	TGTGCCAGCAGGGCGACTAGCGGGAGACACAACAATGAGCAGTTCTTC	CASRATSGRHNNEQFF
TRBV20-1	many	TRBJ1-5	TRBD1	TGCAGTGCTAGAGGTACAGGGGGCGGGAGCAATCAGCCCCAGCATTTT	CSARGTGGGSNQPQHF
TRBV20-1	few	TRBJ1-3	NA	TGCAGTGCTAGCCCATTCGGACTCTCTGGAAACACCATATATTTT	CSASPFGLSGNTIYF
TRBV7-9	many	TRBJ2-7	TRBD1	TGTGCCAGCAGCCTCATACCTGGACAGGGGAACGAGCAGTACTTC	CASSLIPGQGNEQYF
TRBV28	few	TRBJ2-1	NA	TGTGCCAGCAGTTCTGCGACAGTTTCCTACAATGAGCAGTTCTTC	CASSSATVSYNEQFF
TRBV24-1	few	TRBJ2-5	NA	TGTGCCACCAGTGATTGGACCCAGGGGGAGACCCAGTACTTC	CATSDWTQGETQYF
TRBV20-1	few	TRBJ2-5	TRBD2	TGCAGTCCTCGGGGGGGAGTTCAAGAGACCCAGTACTTC	CSPRGGVQETQYF
TRBV27	few	TRBJ2-6	NA	TGTGCCAGCAGTTTACCCGGTGCAGCCGTCCTGACTTTC	CASSLPGAAVLTF
TRBV4-3	NA	TRBJ2-2	TRBD2	TGCGCCAGCAGCCCTCAGTGGTCGCTAGCGGGAAACACCGGGGAGCTGTTTTTT	CASSPQWSLAGNTGELFF
TRBV6-1	NA	TRBJ2-7	NA	TGTGCCAGCATCCAGAGGGGTGGGAGAGTAGGGGAGCAGTACTTC	CASIQRGGRVGEQYF
TRBV9	few	TRBJ1-2	TRBD1	TGTGCCAGCAGCGTAGGAGGCGCAGGGGGCCGGTATGGCTACACCTTC	CASSVGGAGGRYGYTF
TRBV19	NA	TRBJ1-1	NA	TGTGCCAGTAGTATTCTCCCGGGGGCCACTGAAGCTTTCTTT	CASSILPGATEAFF
TRBV12-3/TRBV12-4	NA	TRBJ1-5	TRBD1	TGTGCCAGCAGTTCCTTGGTTTTAGGGGGCGCCGAGCAGCCCCAGCATTTT	CASSSLVLGGAEQPQHF
TRBV12-3/TRBV12-4	few	TRBJ1-5	TRBD1	TGTGCCAGCAACTTAGACAGGGCCGATCAGCCCCAGCATTTT	CASNLDRADQPQHF
TRBV2	many	TRBJ2-1	TRBD2	TGTGCCAGCCGTCTCGGGACTAGCGGGAGCCACGAGCAGTTCTTC	CASRLGTSGSHEQFF
TRBV4-3	NA	TRBJ1-1	NA	TGCGCCAGCAGCCAAGACGTAGGCGGCTGGAACACTGAAGCTTTCTTT	CASSQDVGGWNTEAFF
TRBV24-1	once	TRBJ2-6	NA	TGTGCCACCAGTGATTTTGAGAGCAGCGACTCTGGGGCCAACGTCCTGACTTTC	CATSDFESSDSGANVLTF
TRBV7-2	few	TRBJ1-3	NA	TGTGCCAGCAGCTCATCCGGACGGACCATTGGAAACACCATATATTTT	CASSSSGRTIGNTIYF
TRBV19	NA	TRBJ2-1	TRBD2	TGTGCCAGTAGTCGACGCCTGACTAGCGGGATGTACAATGAGCAGTTCTTC	CASSRRLTSGMYNEQFF
TRBV2	many	TRBJ2-7	NA	TGTGCCAGCACTGGAGGCCGATCCTACGAGCAGTACTTC	CASTGGRSYEQYF
TRBV20-1	NA	TRBJ2-7	TRBD2	TGCAGTGCTAGGCCTCTAGCGGGAGAATGGTACGAGCAGTACTTC	CSARPLAGEWYEQYF
TRBV11-1	few	TRBJ2-5	NA	TGTGCCAGCAGCTCAAGCACTCAAGAGACCCAGTACTTC	CASSSSTQETQYF
TRBV7-2	many	TRBJ2-3	NA	TGTGCCAGCAGCCCTCTTCTCACAGATACGCAGTATTTT	CASSPLLTDTQYF
TRBV20-1	few	TRBJ1-5	NA	TGCAGTGCCCTTGAACAAGTAGCGGGAGGGCACACAGATACGCAGCATTTT	CSALEQVAGGHTDTQHF
TRBV4-1	NA	TRBJ2-7	TRBD2	TGCGCCAGCAGCCAAGCTCTGACTAGCGGGAGAGGAGAGCAGTACTTC	CASSQALTSGRGEQYF
TRBV7-2	few	TRBJ1-4	NA	TGTGCCAGCAGCTTCGGATCGGCTAATGAAAAACTGTTTTTT	CASSFGSANEKLFF
TRBV12-3/TRBV12-4	many	TRBJ2-2	TRBD2	TGTGCCAGCATCTTGGGAGCGGGAGTCCGGGAGCTGTTTTTT	CASILGAGVRELFF
TRBV7-3	many	TRBJ2-1	TRBD2	TGTGCCAGCAGCCAATCAGCGGGACCCTACAATGAGCAGTTCTTC	CASSQSAGPYNEQFF
TRBV12-3/TRBV12-4	many	TRBJ1-5	NA	TGTGCCAGCAGTAAACAGGGCGGCGATCAGCCCCAGCATTTT	CASSKQGGDQPQHF
TRBV7-9	many	TRBJ2-7	NA	TGTGCCAGCAGCGCCCCAGGGGTCTACGAGCAGTACTTC	CASSAPGVYEQYF
TRBV30	NA	TRBJ2-7	TRBD1	TGTGCCTGCGACAGGGGCTACGAGCAGTACTTC	CACDRGYEQYF
TRBV27	NA	TRBJ1-1	TRBD1	TGTGCCAGCAGTCGAGGACAGGGTTGGACTGAAGCTTTCTTT	CASSRGQGWTEAFF
TRBV2	many	TRBJ2-3	NA	TGTGCCAGCAGCCCACAGGGAGGCACAGATACGCAGTATTTT	CASSPQGGTDTQYF
TRBV7-8	few	TRBJ1-4	NA	TGTGCCAGCAGCTTAGGGTACAGGATCGCAACTAATGAAAAACTGTTTTTT	CASSLGYRIATNEKLFF
TRBV7-2	many	TRBJ2-5	NA	TGTGCCAGCAGCTTAGCGGGACGGTGGGTAGAGACCCAGTACTTC	CASSLAGRWVETQYF
TRBV3-1	many	TRBJ1-1	NA	TGTGCCAGCAGCCGGAACGACGCGGGCACTGAAGCTTTCTTT	CASSRNDAGTEAFF
TRBV11-3	few	TRBJ1-1	NA	TGTGCCAGCAGTTATCAGAGAAACACTGAAGCTTTCTTT	CASSYQRNTEAFF
TRBV7-3	NA	TRBJ2-1	NA	TGTGCCAGCAGCTTAACCAGGGCAGATGAGCAGTTCTTC	CASSLTRADEQFF
TRBV29-1	few	TRBJ2-7	TRBD2	TGCAGCGTAGGGGGACTAGCGGGAGGATACGAGCAGTACTTC	CSVGGLAGGYEQYF
TRBV19	few	TRBJ2-7	TRBD2	TGTGCCAGTAGTATAGACCCTAGCGGGTCCCTCTACGAGCAGTACTTC	CASSIDPSGSLYEQYF
TRBV27	few	TRBJ1-5	NA	TGTGCCAGCAGTTTAATGGGGGGCTATCAGCCCCAGCATTTT	CASSLMGGYQPQHF
TRBV29-1	few	TRBJ2-4	TRBD2	TGCAGCGTTGAAGAAAACGGGAGGGCCATGGACATTCAGTACTTC	CSVEENGRAMDIQYF
TRBV7-6	many	TRBJ2-1	NA	TGTGCCAGCAGCTTAGCGAGGAAGCCCGGTGAGCAGTTCTTC	CASSLARKPGEQFF
TRBV19	once	TRBJ1-1	NA	TGTGCCAGTAGGGACTACGGGGGCGGGCACACTGAAGCTTTCTTT	CASRDYGGGHTEAFF
TRBV27	few	TRBJ2-1	NA	TGTGCCAGCAGTTGGGGGCCGGACGGTGAGCAGTTCTTC	CASSWGPDGEQFF